The clone carrying this T cell receptor (beta chain) was detected ten times or more. The sample originates from a study of T-cell reconstitution after alpha-beta-depleted transplantation in children. The V and J ends lost 3 bases and 9 bases, in that order; junction bases with no gene match: 5. The CDR3 is made up of 15 amino acids. The germline CDR1 and CDR2 sequences are MDHEN and SYDVKM. TCRbeta library construction was performed incorporating unique molecular identifiers. TCRdb re-analysed the PCR reads in MiXCR, keeping a single row per CDR3 protein. The sample lists fewer than 250,000 distinct CDR3 sequences; under 9.5% were seen once.

Sequences were derived from PBMCs, mostly from graft donor cells, sampled 180 days after TCRalphabeta/CD19-depleted stem cell transplant. The receptor's source is a male patient between 5 and 17 years old who had a stem cell transplant for acute lymphoblastic leukemia, so the T cells may come from the graft donor. The chain employs TRBV28 and TRBJ2-1; 13 bases map to TRBD2. CDR3 coding DNA: TGTGCCAGCAGTTTCGGACTAGCGGGAGTAGTTGAGCAGTTCTTC. It codes for CASSFGLAGVVEQFF.